This T cell receptor beta chain was obtained from a study of T-cell reconstitution after alpha-beta-depleted transplantation in children. CDR1 is MNHEY and CDR2 is SMNVEV in the germline V gene (reference sequence). The CDR3 has 15 amino acids. V shed 2 bases and J shed 5 bases, with 16 bases lying between them. A TCRbeta library incorporating unique molecular identifiers was prepared. One entry per CDR3 protein, called by TCRdb with MiXCR from the PCR reads. The table records roughly 500,000 distinct CDR3 sequences, approximately 16% of them present only once. This clonotype came up a few times. The chain carries TRBV27 and TRBJ2-7; weak D call: TRBD2 (6 bases). The sequence was obtained from a human donor who donated a stem cell graft to a child with acute lymphoblastic leukemia. The input for sequencing was PBMCs from the stem cell graft donor, taken from the stem cell graft. CDR3 residues: CASSLIPGWGDEQYF. The CDR3 nucleotides read TGTGCCAGCAGTTTAATCCCTGGATGGGGGGACGAGCAGTACTTC.